The 21 T cell receptor beta chains below all came from one sample that was sequenced in a study of T-cell reconstitution after alpha-beta-depleted transplantation in children. Unique molecular identifiers tagged the TCRbeta library. Using its own MiXCR run on the PCR reads, TCRdb lists one record per CDR3 protein. The sample contains about 360,000 distinct CDR3 sequences, about an eighth of which appear only once. The material sequenced was PBMCs, taken from the stem cell graft. All receptors come from a human donor who donated a stem cell graft to a child with Fanconi anemia.

In its sample, this clonotype was seen a few times. V usage is TRBV7-2 and J usage is TRBJ2-1; TRBD1 or TRBD2 may be the D gene (5 bases each). CDR3 length: 16 amino acids. Trimming left V 2 bases short and J 5 bases short, with 16 bases between. Germline V CDR1 and CDR2: SGHTA, FQGNSA. CDR3 nucleotide sequence: TGTGCCAGCAGCTTAACCTTTGGGGACGTCAACAATGAGCAGTTCTTC. Protein sequence: CASSLTFGDVNNEQFF.

The table lists this clonotype with a few counts. The chain couples TRBV4-3 to TRBJ2-1; 7 bases map to TRBD1. Germline V gene sequence: CDR1 LGHNA, CDR2 YSLEER. V lost 6 bases and J lost 0; bases outside the gene matches: 5. This CDR3 has 15 residues. The CDR3 loop is CASRPGTASYNEQFF. The DNA of the CDR3 is TGCGCCAGCAGACCCGGGACAGCCTCCTACAATGAGCAGTTCTTC.

V gene TRBV20-1 combines with J gene TRBJ1-2, with 8 bases that match TRBD1. Germline CDR1 DFQATT, CDR2 SNEGSKA (reference sequence). V shed 5 bases, J shed 3 bases, and the junction held 5 bases outside the gene matches. The CDR3 runs 13 residues. The chain's CDR3 is CSAPDRDYYGYTF. As DNA, the CDR3 is TGCAGTGCTCCGGACAGGGATTACTATGGCTACACCTTC.

This clonotype has a count of ten or more. The chain combines TRBV6-2 or TRBV6-3 with TRBJ2-1, with D perhaps TRBD1 (6 bases). The length of the CDR3 is 15 residues. V was trimmed by 5 bases and J by 9 bases, leaving 20 bases between them. CDR1 and CDR2 (germline): MNHEY, SVGEGT. CDR3 DNA sequence: TGTGCCAGCAGTCAACTGCCTGATTCAGGGGCTGAGCAGTTCTTC. Amino acids: CASSQLPDSGAEQFF.

This clonotype was found a few times. The rearrangement uses TRBV20-1 and TRBJ1-4; D might be TRBD1 (6 bases). With 1 base removed from V and 7 bases from J, the gap between germline ends came to 13 bases. CDR3 size: 14 residues. Germline V gives CDR1 DFQATT, CDR2 SNEGSKA (reference sequence). The CDR3 loop reads CSARGTGGGEKLFF. CDR3 in DNA: TGCAGTGCTAGAGGAACCGGGGGCGGTGAAAAACTGTTTTTT.

The chain combines TRBV5-8 with TRBJ2-1, with TRBD2 identical over 12 bases. The V segment lost 3 bases and the J segment 5 bases; nucleotides outside the gene matches: 9. The germline V gene has CDR1 SGHTS and CDR2 YDEGEE. This CDR3 has 17 residues. CDR3 loop: CASSSTSGGIPDNEQFF. As DNA, the CDR3 is TGTGCCAGCAGCTCTACTAGCGGGGGGATCCCCGACAATGAGCAGTTCTTC.

The rearrangement uses TRBV7-9 and TRBJ2-7, with D tentatively TRBD1 (5 bases). Germline V gives CDR1 SEHNR, CDR2 FQNEAQ (reference sequence). The CDR3 covers 15 residues. V gave up 2 bases and J gave up 3 bases, with 14 bases separating them. The CDR3 sequence: CASSLISSGNYEQYV. CDR3 sequence (DNA): TGTGCCAGCAGCTTAATTAGTTCAGGGAACTACGAGCAGTACGTC.

This clonotype was observed a handful of times. V is TRBV20-1 and J is TRBJ2-1, with D perhaps matching TRBD1 (6 bases). The CDR3 runs to 14 residues. Germline V gene lookup returns CDR1 DFQATT and CDR2 SNEGSKA (reference sequence). CDR3 nucleotides: TGCAGCCCCCGACTTTTCAGGGGTACAAGTGAGCAGTTCTTC. Its protein is CSPRLFRGTSEQFF.

The sample holds many counts of this clonotype. The chain joins TRBV15 to TRBJ2-7, with D unclear. CDR3 length equals 13 residues. Germline V lookup: CDR1 LNHNV, CDR2 YYDKDF (reference sequence). V lost 0 bases and J 6 bases, leaving 9 bases between the germline ends. The CDR3 DNA reads as TGTGCCACCAGCAGAGATGTGAGGACCGAGCAGTACGTC. Encoded protein: CATSRDVRTEQYV.

This chain uses TRBV24-1 with TRBJ2-5; D gene uncertain. Germline V gene sequence: CDR1 KGHDR, CDR2 SFDVKD. The CDR3 loop spans 16 amino acids. The V and J ends lost 2 bases and 3 bases respectively, with 15 bases between them. The DNA for the CDR3 is TGTGCCACCAGTGATTCACGTCAGGCGGCAAAAGAGACCCAGTACTTC. Residues: CATSDSRQAAKETQYF.

The table lists this clonotype with a count of one. V usage is TRBV10-3 and J usage is TRBJ1-5, with D perhaps matching TRBD1 (6 bases). Germline CDR1 is ENHRY and CDR2 is SYGVKD. The V end lost 0 bases, the J end lost 2 bases, and 8 bases lay between the germline ends. This CDR3 spans 15 amino acids. CDR3 region: CAISESRTGNQPQHF. In DNA form, the CDR3 reads TGTGCCATCAGTGAGTCAAGGACAGGCAATCAGCCCCAGCATTTT.

This CDR3 is CASSSNGFRTDTQYF. The CDR3 DNA reads TGTGCCAGCAGCTCCAATGGGTTCCGCACAGATACGCAGTATTTT. The J gene is TRBJ2-3, the V gene TRBV7-9; no firm D call. Trimming removed 4 bases from V and 1 base from J, with 12 bases in between. The CDR3 contains 15 residues. Germline V gene sequence: CDR1 SEHNR, CDR2 FQNEAQ (reference sequence).

This clonotype was picked up a small number of times. This chain uses TRBV6-1 with TRBJ2-5; D gene uncertain. Germline values: CDR1 MNHNS, CDR2 SASEGT. V was cut by 0 bases and J by 1 base, with 6 bases left in between. The CDR3 is 14 amino acids. CDR3 sequence: CASSEAGSQETQYF. The CDR3 coding sequence is TGTGCCAGCAGTGAAGCGGGCAGCCAAGAGACCCAGTACTTC.

This clonotype was seen a handful of times. The chain's CDR3 is CSARGPDRGNNSPLHF. DNA for the CDR3: TGCAGTGCTAGGGGTCCGGACAGGGGGAATAATTCACCCCTCCACTTT. The chain employs TRBV20-1 and TRBJ1-6; 10 bases match TRBD1. The germline CDR1 and CDR2 sequences are DFQATT and SNEGSKA (reference sequence). This CDR3 is built from 16 residues. Losses at the gene ends were 3 bases for V and 5 bases for J; bases not matched to a gene: 7.

This clonotype was found many times. CDR3 bases: TGTGCCAGCACAGCAAGAGGTGCGACCAGCACAGATACGCAGTATTTT. This encodes CASTARGATSTDTQYF. The V gene is TRBV2, the J gene TRBJ2-3, with D hard to call. CDR3 size: 16 residues. Between the trimmed V and J ends, which lost 7 bases and 0 bases, there was a span of 17 bases. CDR1 SNHLY and CDR2 FYNNEI come from the germline V gene.

This chain connects TRBV7-8 to TRBJ2-1; D is unresolved. CDR1 and CDR2 (germline): SGHVS, FQNEAQ. CDR3 length equals 15 residues. The V end lost 1 base, the J end lost 5 bases, and 12 bases lay between the germline ends. The CDR3 nucleotides are TGTGCCAGCAGCTTAGTGTGGGGTCGGGACAATGAGCAGTTCTTC. Its translation: CASSLVWGRDNEQFF.

This clonotype has only a few counts. This chain joins TRBV18 and TRBJ1-1; unclear D gene. Germline CDR1 is KGHSH and CDR2 is LQKENI. V was pared by 0 bases and J by 7 bases, with 9 bases between. The length of the CDR3 is 13 residues. CDR3 amino acids: CASSPPGLNEAFF. In DNA, the CDR3 is TGTGCCAGCTCACCACCGGGTTTAAATGAAGCTTTCTTT.

V gene TRBV27 combines with J gene TRBJ1-1; 8 bases map to TRBD1. Trimming cost V 7 bases and J 1 base; bases outside gene matches: 5. The CDR3 has 14 residues. Per germline, CDR1 MNHEY and CDR2 SMNVEV (reference sequence). The CDR3 region has the DNA TGTGCCAGCAAACTGGGACAGGAGAACACTGAAGCTTTCTTT. Translating it yields CASKLGQENTEAFF.

This rearrangement joins TRBV7-9 to TRBJ2-3; D unclear. Deletions cut 5 bases from V and 6 bases from J, with 12 bases between. CDR1 is SEHNR, CDR2 FQNEAQ, per germline (reference sequence). This CDR3 comprises 13 residues. CDR3 residues: CASSRPAGDTQYF. CDR3 nucleotides: TGTGCCAGCAGCCGGCCCGCCGGGGATACGCAGTATTTT.

The table lists this clonotype with a few counts. The rearrangement links TRBV6-2 or TRBV6-3 to TRBJ1-5, with D tentatively TRBD1 (5 bases). Germline CDR1 is MNHEY and CDR2 is SVGEGT. The V end lost 2 bases, the J end lost 3 bases, and 17 bases lay between the germline ends. The CDR3 length is 17 residues. Written as DNA, the CDR3 is TGTGCCAGCAGTTACGGTGTCGGGGCGGTCAACAATCAGCCCCAGCATTTT. This gives the protein CASSYGVGAVNNQPQHF.

This rearrangement joins TRBV11-2 to TRBJ1-2, with 8 bases matching TRBD1. Trimming took 5 bases from V and 6 from J; bases not matched to a gene: 8. Germline CDR1 is SGHAT and CDR2 is FQNNGV. This CDR3 is 14 amino acids long. CDR3 DNA: TGTGCCAGCAGCCTCATGACAGGGGCGGATGGCTACACCTTC. This codes for CASSLMTGADGYTF.